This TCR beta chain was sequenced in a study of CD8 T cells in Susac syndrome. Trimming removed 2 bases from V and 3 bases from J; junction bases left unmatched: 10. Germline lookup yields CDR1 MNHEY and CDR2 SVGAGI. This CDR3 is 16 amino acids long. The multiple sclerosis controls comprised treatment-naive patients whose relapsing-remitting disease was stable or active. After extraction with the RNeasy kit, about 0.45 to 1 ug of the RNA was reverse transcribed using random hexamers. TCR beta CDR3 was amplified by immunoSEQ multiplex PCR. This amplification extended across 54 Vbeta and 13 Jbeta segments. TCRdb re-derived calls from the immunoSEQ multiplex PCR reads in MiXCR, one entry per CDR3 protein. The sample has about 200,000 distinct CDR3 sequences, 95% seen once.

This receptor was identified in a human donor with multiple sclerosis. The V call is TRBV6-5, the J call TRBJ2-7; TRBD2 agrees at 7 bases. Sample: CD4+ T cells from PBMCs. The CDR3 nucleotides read TGTGCCAGCAGTTACGCCGGGGGGTCCTTTCGCTACGAGCAGTACGTC. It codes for CASSYAGGSFRYEQYV.